This passage covers 5 T cell receptor beta chains from one sample sequenced in a study of CD8 T cells in ankylosing spondylitis. Notes on the study in general: Ankylosing spondylitis blood seemed to carry a telltale TCR beta motif made of roughly eight highly homologous variants.

TCRdb reanalysed the 5' RACE reads using MiXCR and keeps one entry per CDR3 protein. This table has 330,000 or so distinct CDR3 sequences, roughly 8% appearing once. Their specific antigens are unknown. The specimen sequenced was blood, either unsorted or a sorted T cell fraction (not recorded which). All receptors come from a male donor with ankylosing spondylitis.

This clonotype was detected a few times. The CDR3 region has the DNA TGTGCCATCAGGAATAGACAGGGGGCGAACTATGGCTACACCTTC. Amino acids: CAIRNRQGANYGYTF. The gene calls are TRBV10-3 and TRBJ1-2; 10 nucleotides line up with TRBD1. The junction had 6 bases not matched to a gene; V was cut back by 6 bases and J by 2 bases. Looked up from germline, CDR1 is ENHRY and CDR2 is SYGVKD. This CDR3 is built from 15 residues.

This clonotype came up a few times. The chain employs TRBV11-2 and TRBJ2-3; no reliable D call. V gave up 0 bases and J gave up 7 bases, with 11 bases separating them. From germline, CDR1 is SGHAT and CDR2 FQNNGV. The CDR3 loop spans 14 amino acids. CDR3 loop: CASSLDRRLYTQYF. Here the CDR3 DNA reads TGTGCCAGCAGCTTAGATCGCCGCTTATATACGCAGTATTTT.

This clonotype was observed a handful of times. The chain recombines TRBV5-1 with TRBJ1-6, with 7 bases that match TRBD1. Trimming cost V 0 bases and J 14 bases; bases outside gene matches: 11. The CDR3 is made up of 15 amino acids. Germline V CDR1 and CDR2: SGHRS, YFSETQ. The CDR3 DNA reads as TGCGCCAGCAGCTTGGGAGCAGGGGGGGGCGATGCCCTCCACTTT. This translates into CASSLGAGGGDALHF. Together with reference TRBV5-1 and TRBJ1-6, the CDR3 gives the full variable domain: KAGVTQTPRYLIKTRGQQVTLSCSPISGHRSVSWYQQTPGQGLQFLFEYFSETQRNKGNFPGRFSGRQFSNSRSEMNVSTLELGDSALYLCASSLGAGGGDALHFGNGTRLTVT.

This clonotype was seen repeatedly, ten times or more. In DNA, the CDR3 is TGCGCCAGCAGCCTAAGGACACTTAACTATGGCTACACCTTC. Encoded protein: CASSLRTLNYGYTF. The rearrangement links TRBV5-1 to TRBJ1-2; a weak D match, TRBD1 (5 bases). The germline V and J ends were trimmed by 4 bases and 1 base, with 11 bases remaining between them. Germline-derived CDR1 and CDR2 are SGHRS and YFSETQ. The CDR3 consists of 14 residues. The full variable domain, rest sourced from reference TRBV5-1 and TRBJ1-2, is KAGVTQTPRYLIKTRGQQVTLSCSPISGHRSVSWYQQTPGQGLQFLFEYFSETQRNKGNFPGRFSGRQFSNSRSEMNVSTLELGDSALYLCASSLRTLNYGYTFGSGTRLTVV.

This clonotype was detected only a few times. The chain is built from TRBV5-6 and TRBJ2-1; the D gene is possibly TRBD2 (6 bases). Trimming removed 1 base at V and 10 bases at J, with 21 bases between. CDR3 size: 16 residues. The germline V gene encodes CDR1 SGHDT and CDR2 YYEEEE. CDR3 sequence: CASSLSRDWSFGEQFF. CDR3 nucleotides: TGTGCCAGCAGCTTGTCGCGGGACTGGAGCTTCGGGGAGCAGTTCTTC.